Sequencing of this T cell receptor beta chain was carried out in a study of cytomegalovirus exposure and HLA in healthy donors. The PCR ran on 60 Vbeta and 13 Jbeta primers. This table comes from immunoSEQ multiplex PCR, and its TCRdb copy is limited to in-frame clones, with some not included. In the table there are 100,000 to 150,000 clones, 70% to 80% of which are singletons. This CDR3 has 17 residues. V was clipped by 8 bases and J by 4 bases; unmatched bases: 10. Germline V gene data show CDR1 as MNHEY and CDR2 as SMNVEV (reference sequence). Concerning this clone: The antigen is unknown.

Study conclusions and caveats: A prior analysis recorded that most TCR beta V segments were productive about 90% or about 30% of the time.

The rearrangement uses TRBV27 and TRBJ2-2; 13 bases are shared with TRBD2. This clonotype originated in a woman between 45 and 65 years old in good health and CMV-seropositive. The sample taken for sequencing was PBMCs. CDR3 DNA: TGTGCCAGCGGCCGGACTAGCGGGGGCCCGGGCACCGGGGAGCTGTTTTTT. Its translation: CASGRTSGGPGTGELFF.